This entry is about one TCR beta chain. Its antigen remains unidentified. The sample comes from a study of long-term antiretroviral therapy in people with HIV. Study-wide context: Earliest sampling preceded the 2015 immediate-ART recommendation by about a decade. Findings of the study overall: Clones with expansion before ART led the repertoire at all time points. Collection of the blood, which took place between the mid-2000s and the late 2010s, possibly occurred under older ART regimens.

The United States was where all participants with HIV were treated. V shed 6 bases and J shed 1 base, with 10 bases lying between them. The length of the CDR3 is 15 residues. CDR1 LGHNT and CDR2 FRNRAP come from the germline V gene. Survey-level resolution applied to immunoSEQ assay v3.0. The method was immunoSEQ multiplex PCR; TCRdb's version includes in-frame clones alone and lacks a portion of them. Altogether more than 25,000 clones are present, 70% to 90% being singletons, with the ten largest covering roughly 7%. Sequencing was performed on unsorted PBMCs, taken around 5 years before starting antiretroviral therapy. This sequence was found in a middle-aged man with HIV. The V gene is TRBV12-5, the J gene TRBJ2-6, with D unclear. CDR3 in amino acids: CASGPGLSGANVLTF. The CDR3 nucleotides read TGTGCTAGTGGCCCCGGGCTTTCTGGGGCCAACGTCCTGACTTTC.